This T cell receptor beta chain is drawn from a study of blood T cell repertoires in COVID-19 (dated by TCRdb to the early 2020s). As for the study more broadly: Collaborator samples came from the United States, Italy and Spain and covered acute and convalescent phases of COVID-19. The prospective study material was composed of cDNA or gDNA derived from T cells, B-cell-depleted T cells, or PBMCs. Deeply sampled blood TCRbeta repertoires from subjects exposed to, actively infected with, or recovered from COVID-19 were included in the dataset. A freely available public database, intended as a resource for researchers studying the immune response to SARS-CoV-2, is where the repertoires were released. Samples were obtained from the ongoing ImmuneRACE study (first 160 participants) and from 1,254 subjects provided by 6 global collaborators. A de-identified subject ID, COVID-19 status, age in years and sex were almost always included in the sample metadata. HLA class I and class II types, where available, came from metadata supplied by the sample provider rather than from assay-based typing.

Results and caveats for the whole study, not just this receptor: How much clinical and demographic metadata was included differed by source and by participant, and the metadata was provided uncurated.

The immunoSEQ Assay, a bias-controlled multiplex PCR, was used to amplify TCRbeta CDR3 regions from genomic DNA. Regarding the original processing steps: Nucleated cell counts per sample were estimated from amplification of reference gene primers within the assay. To quantify the absolute abundance of each unique TCRbeta CDR3 rearrangement, sequence reads were collapsed and filtered. For each sample, productive Simpson clonality was calculated by taking the square root of Simpson's diversity index across productive rearrangements. This is the immuneACCESS table as TCRdb keeps it, with only in-frame sequences that have V and J called. A part of the clones is gone; compared with another copy, unresolved V genes explain less than half, and the rest is unexplained. V, J and clone size derive from that table, while D and trimming were established from the DNA sequence. Here the sample has about 270,000 clones; around 84% occur a single time. The ten largest clones add up to around 1.6% of the sample.

Points on this clone: Its antigen is not yet known. No clone much larger than this one lies a single base away; base qualities are absent.

In Seattle, one collaborating source enrolled patients while the infection was active and tracked those patients longitudinally over the course of disease. Collaborating institutions collected whole blood in K2EDTA tubes following their own protocols. For TCRbeta analysis, collaborator samples were shipped as frozen whole blood, as isolated PBMCs, or as DNA extracted from either sample type. The CDR3 measures 15 amino acids from cysteine to phenylalanine. Just the 45-base CDR3 DNA is kept, in frame starting at base 1. The TCR originated in a human donor with COVID-19, enrolled during active disease. The donor label of this sample is uncertain. The sequenced material came from peripheral blood. The rearrangement joined TRBV21-1 to TRBJ1-5. TRBV21-1 represents a pseudogene. The DNA is as follows: TGTGCCAGCAGCAACCCCCGGGAGGGGGTAGGGCCCCAGCATTTT. It translates to CASSNPREGVGPQHF.